The entry below gives a single T cell receptor (beta chain) sequence along with its context. This clone was counted only a few times. Its antigen has not been determined. Within one base of it there is no much larger clone, and no base qualities were kept. The source of the sample is a study of blood T cell repertoires in COVID-19 (dated by TCRdb to about 2020). General notes on the study: Samples from collaborators originated in the United States, Italy and Spain and spanned both the acute and convalescent phases of COVID-19. The prospective study material was composed of cDNA or gDNA derived from T cells, B-cell-depleted T cells, or PBMCs. Deeply sampled blood TCRbeta repertoires from subjects exposed to, actively infected with, or recovered from COVID-19 were included in the dataset. A freely available public database, intended as a resource for researchers studying the immune response to SARS-CoV-2, is where the repertoires were released. Samples were obtained from the ongoing ImmuneRACE study (first 160 participants) and from 1,000 to 1,500 subjects provided by 6 global collaborators. Nearly every sample came with metadata listing a de-identified subject ID, COVID-19 status, age in years and sex. Where HLA class I and class II types were available, the types were taken from metadata supplied by the sample provider, not from assay-based typing. On the study overall, not on this receptor specifically: The quantity of clinical and demographic metadata differed by source and by participant and was supplied without curation.

The immunoSEQ Assay, a bias-controlled multiplex PCR, was used to amplify TCRbeta CDR3 regions from genomic DNA. Processing in the source paper ran as follows. The number of nucleated cells in each sample was estimated from the amplification of reference gene primers within the assay. To quantify the absolute abundance of each unique TCRbeta CDR3 rearrangement, sequence reads were collapsed and filtered. Productive Simpson clonality was computed per sample as the square root of Simpson's diversity index over productive rearrangements. TCRdb stores this immuneACCESS table with in-frame sequences only. Part of the clones is absent; in the studies checked, under half of the shortfall reflects unresolved V genes, and no reason is known for the rest. Clonal size and the V and J genes are those of that table, whereas D and trimming came from the DNA. Here the sample has roughly 20,000 clones; 86% occur a single time. The ten largest clonotypes hold about a tenth of the sample.

From the cysteine up to the phenylalanine, the CDR3 has a length of 15 residues. Kept here is only the CDR3 DNA, which spans 45 bases and is read in frame from base 1. From a lookup of the germline V gene, CDR1 and CDR2 are SNHLY and FYNNEI. Here V drops 5 bases and J drops 0 bases, and the junction holds 2 bases not matched to any gene. Whole blood was collected in K2EDTA tubes by collaborating institutions according to the institutions' own protocols. For TCRbeta analysis, collaborator samples were shipped as frozen whole blood, as isolated PBMCs, or as DNA extracted from either sample type. This TCR was recovered from a human donor in a cohort sampled during active COVID-19. The chain is encoded by TRBV2 joined to TRBJ2-3, and TRBD1 aligns with 10 junction nucleotides. The material sequenced was peripheral blood. The nucleotide sequence reads as follows: TGTGCCAGCAGTAGGGACAGGGGAAGCACAGATACGCAGTATTTT. Its translation is CASSRDRGSTDTQYF.